One sample yielded the 12 T cell receptor beta chains listed below, sequenced in a study of cytomegalovirus exposure and HLA in healthy donors. Primers: 60 Vbeta forward and 13 Jbeta reverse. Produced via immunoSEQ multiplex PCR; TCRdb's table is partial and in-frame only. Of more than 150,000 clones listed, roughly 78% are singletons. Sequences were obtained from PBMCs. These receptors were collected from a woman aged 25 to 39 in good health and CMV-seronegative.

This clone was counted between two and nine times. This chain joins TRBV4-2 and TRBJ2-7; TRBD1 matches 7 bases. CDR1 and CDR2 (germline): LGHNA, YNFKEQ. There are 15 residues in the CDR3. V trimming: 0 bases; J trimming: 2 bases; junction bases outside the gene matches: 4. Here the CDR3 reads CASSQEWTGPYEQYF. The CDR3 DNA is TGTGCCAGCAGCCAAGAATGGACAGGTCCCTACGAGCAGTACTTC.

The V call is TRBV5-6, the J call TRBJ1-1; D is perhaps TRBD1 (5 bases). CDR1 and CDR2 from the germline V gene are SGHDT and YYEEEE. V was cut by 2 bases and J by 5 bases, with 10 bases left in between. The CDR3 covers 13 residues. CDR3 bases: TGTGCCAGCAGCTTCCCAGGGAGGACTGAAGCTTTCTTT. This translates into CASSFPGRTEAFF. The full variable domain, rest sourced from reference TRBV5-6 and TRBJ1-1, is DAGVTQSPTHLIKTRGQQVTLRCSPKSGHDTVSWYQQALGQGPQFIFQYYEEEERQRGNFPDRFSGHQFPNYSSELNVNALLLGDSALYLCASSFPGRTEAFFGQGTRLTVV.

This chain connects TRBV18 to TRBJ2-7; 8 bases map to TRBD1. The CDR3 extends over 15 amino acids. CDR1 and CDR2 from the germline V gene are KGHSH and LQKENI. V shed 3 bases and J 7 bases; nucleotides not matched to a gene: 11. Written as DNA, the CDR3 is TGTGCCAGCTCACCCCTGACAGGGGAGGTGGTAGAGCAGTACTTC. Protein product: CASSPLTGEVVEQYF.

V usage is TRBV29-1 and J usage is TRBJ1-3; D unresolved. The CDR3 has 11 amino acids. Germline V gives CDR1 SQVTM, CDR2 ANQGSEA. Trimming removed 6 bases from V and 4 bases from J, with 7 bases in between. CDR3 amino acids: CSVVTGNTIYF. The DNA of the CDR3 is TGCAGCGTCGTAACAGGAAACACCATATATTTT. Full variable domain (missing parts from reference TRBV29-1 and TRBJ1-3): SAVISQKPSRDICQRGTSLTIQCQVDSQVTMMFWYRQQPGQSLTLIATANQGSEATYESGFVIDKFPISRPNLTFSTLTVSNMSPEDSSIYLCSVVTGNTIYFGEGSWLTVV.

This clone appeared once. V and J are TRBV5-1 and TRBJ1-2; D is perhaps TRBD1 (5 bases). The CDR3 is 14 amino acids. V was trimmed by 4 bases and J by 8 bases, leaving 18 bases between them. In germline, CDR1 is SGHRS, CDR2 YFSETQ. CDR3: CASSPTREAQGYTF. CDR3 in DNA: TGCGCCAGCAGCCCCACCAGGGAAGCGCAGGGCTACACCTTC.

There are a few counts of this clone. The rearrangement joins TRBV29-1 to TRBJ1-1; D call uncertain. The V end lost 5 bases, the J end lost 8 bases, and 12 bases lay between the germline ends. There are 11 residues in the CDR3. Germline lookup yields CDR1 SQVTM and CDR2 ANQGSEA. The CDR3 reads CSVRSVGEAFF. The CDR3 DNA sequence: TGCAGCGTTCGCTCTGTGGGCGAAGCTTTCTTT. The entire variable domain, with the rest obtained from reference TRBV29-1 and TRBJ1-1, is as follows: SAVISQKPSRDICQRGTSLTIQCQVDSQVTMMFWYRQQPGQSLTLIATANQGSEATYESGFVIDKFPISRPNLTFSTLTVSNMSPEDSSIYLCSVRSVGEAFFGQGTRLTVV.

V is TRBV10-1 and J is TRBJ2-7, with no clear D. V was clipped by 8 bases and J by 0 bases, with 8 bases between them. The V gene's germline CDR1 is WNHNN and CDR2 SYGVQD (reference sequence). The CDR3 has 12 amino acids. This CDR3 is CASSLSSYEQYF. Here the CDR3 DNA reads TGCGCCAGCTCTTTGAGCTCCTACGAGCAGTACTTC.

This chain connects TRBV30 to TRBJ2-7; 7 nucleotides agree with TRBD1. Germline loops: CDR1 GTSNPN, CDR2 SVGIG (reference sequence). CDR3 size: 13 residues. The trim removed 0 bases at V and 5 bases at J, leaving 4 bases unmatched. As DNA, the CDR3 is TGTGCCTGGAGTGTACGAACAGGGGACGAGCAGTACTTC. This codes for CAWSVRTGDEQYF.

The chain joins TRBV5-1 to TRBJ1-2; the D is unclear. V dropped 0 bases and J dropped 6 bases, with 15 bases sitting between them. Germline V CDR1 and CDR2: SGHRS, YFSETQ. This CDR3 is 15 amino acids long. The chain's CDR3 is CASSLGDHGLDGYTF. In DNA form, the CDR3 reads TGCGCCAGCAGCTTGGGAGATCATGGGCTCGATGGCTACACCTTC.

The gene calls are TRBV2 and TRBJ1-1; D remains ambiguous. Trimming stripped 3 bases from V and 5 bases from J, with 10 bases between. The CDR3 spans 13 residues. Germline V gene sequence: CDR1 SNHLY, CDR2 FYNNEI. The CDR3 sequence is CASSEGSRTEAFF. Here the CDR3 DNA reads TGTGCCAGCAGTGAGGGCTCGAGAACTGAAGCTTTCTTT.

This chain joins TRBV7-3 and TRBJ2-7; D call uncertain. CDR1 and CDR2 (germline): SGHTA, FQGTGA. The CDR3 length is 12 residues. The germline V and J ends were trimmed by 4 bases and 3 bases, with 7 bases remaining between them. This CDR3 reads CASSSSYYEQYF. The CDR3 nucleotides are TGTGCCAGCAGCTCTAGTTACTACGAGCAGTACTTC.

The chain combines TRBV5-5 with TRBJ1-1, with D possibly matching TRBD1 (6 bases). The CDR3 length is 14 residues. Germline V lookup: CDR1 SGHKS, CDR2 YYEKEE (reference sequence). Trimming removed 4 bases at V and 1 base at J, with 11 bases between. CDR3: CASSPPTGNTEAFF. Here the CDR3 DNA reads TGTGCCAGCAGCCCACCGACAGGGAACACTGAAGCTTTCTTT.